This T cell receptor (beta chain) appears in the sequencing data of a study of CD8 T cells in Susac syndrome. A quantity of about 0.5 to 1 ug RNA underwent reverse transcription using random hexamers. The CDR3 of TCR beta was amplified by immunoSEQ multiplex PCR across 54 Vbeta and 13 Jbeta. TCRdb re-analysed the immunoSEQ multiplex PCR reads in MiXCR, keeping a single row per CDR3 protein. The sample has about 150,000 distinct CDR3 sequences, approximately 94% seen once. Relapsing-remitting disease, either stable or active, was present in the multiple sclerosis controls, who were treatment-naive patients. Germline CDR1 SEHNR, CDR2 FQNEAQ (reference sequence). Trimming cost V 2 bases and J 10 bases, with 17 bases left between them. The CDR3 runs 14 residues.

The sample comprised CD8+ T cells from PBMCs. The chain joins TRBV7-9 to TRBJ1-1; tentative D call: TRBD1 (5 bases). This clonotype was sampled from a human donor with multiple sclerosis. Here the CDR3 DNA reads TGTGCCAGCAGCTTACCTGGGCAGGGCGGCGGAGCTTTCTTT. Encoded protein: CASSLPGQGGGAFF.